This T cell receptor (beta chain) was observed in a study of T-cell memory formation after mild COVID-19. TCRdb reprocessed the 5' RACE reads with MiXCR, giving one entry per CDR3 protein. This table has hundreds of thousands of distinct CDR3 sequences, 20% to 25% appearing once. Germline-derived CDR1 and CDR2 are DFQATT and SNEGSKA (reference sequence). This CDR3 is 15 amino acids long. The V gene lost 5 bases and the J gene lost 0 bases, with 16 bases spanning the gap. Sample: PBMCs or a T cell subset sorted from them (not recorded which). J is TRBJ1-1 and V is TRBV20-1; no firm D call. This TCR was recovered from an adult woman who had mild COVID-19 (a few samples of this study predate the infection). Cell type and time point are not known. CDR3 region: CSARLGGNLNTEAFF. The CDR3, as DNA: TGCAGTGCTCGACTCGGCGGAAATTTGAACACTGAAGCTTTCTTT.